This entry lists 32 T cell receptor beta chains sequenced from one sample in a study of blood T cell repertoires in COVID-19. Method: immunoSEQ multiplex PCR; TCRdb's copy keeps in-frame clones and lacks some. The table has about 250,000 clones, roughly 88% seen once. The sample taken for sequencing was peripheral blood. The origin of the receptors is a woman aged 40 to 50 who had recovered from COVID-19.

This clone showed up just a few times. This chain links TRBV19 with TRBJ1-2, with 8 bases aligning to TRBD1. CDR3 length: 12 residues. J gave up 8 bases and V 4 bases, and 3 bases lay outside the gene matches. Germline-derived CDR1 and CDR2 are LNHDA and SQIVND (reference sequence). The CDR3 spells CASSNDRGGYTF. Here the CDR3 DNA reads TGTGCCAGTAGTAACGACAGGGGAGGCTACACCTTC.

This chain joins TRBV18 and TRBJ2-1; possibly TRBD1 for D (6 bases). CDR1 KGHSH and CDR2 LQKENI come from the germline V gene. The CDR3 totals 16 residues. V was shortened by 4 bases and J by 6 bases, with 19 bases between the two germline ends. DNA of the CDR3: TGTGCCAGCTCACGAAAAAGGGCAGGGGAGTTCAATGAGCAGTTCTTC. Its translation is CASSRKRAGEFNEQFF.

The gene calls are TRBV7-8 and TRBJ1-6; unclear D gene. V was cut by 1 base and J by 7 bases, with 5 bases left in between. The CDR3 runs 13 residues. Per germline, CDR1 SGHVS and CDR2 FQNEAQ. CDR3 loop: CASSLDSNSPLHF. DNA of the CDR3: TGTGCCAGCAGCTTAGACTCGAATTCACCCCTCCACTTT. Using reference TRBV7-8 and TRBJ1-6 for the parts outside the CDR3, the full variable domain is GAGVSQSPRYKVAKRGQDVALRCDPISGHVSLFWYQQALGQGPEFLTYFQNEAQLDKSGLPSDRFFAERPEGSVSTLKIQRTQQEDSAVYLCASSLDSNSPLHFGNGTRLTVT.

The chain links TRBV29-1 to TRBJ2-5; TRBD1 is a possible D gene (6 bases). With 7 bases removed from V and 2 bases from J, the gap between germline ends came to 11 bases. In germline, CDR1 is SQVTM, CDR2 ANQGSEA. The CDR3 is 12 amino acids. The CDR3 nucleotides read TGCAGCGCCGGACAGCCTCAAGAGACCCAGTACTTC. It encodes CSAGQPQETQYF.

The chain is built from TRBV6-6 and TRBJ1-3; TRBD1 aligns across 10 bases. The CDR3 sequence is 15 residues long. CDR1 and CDR2 (germline): MNHNY, SVGAGI (reference sequence). With V trimmed by 6 bases and J by 3 bases, 5 bases remained unmatched. CDR3 coding DNA: TGTGCCAGCAGATCCGGGACAGGGGTTGGAAACACCATATATTTT. Protein sequence: CASRSGTGVGNTIYF.

The chain combines TRBV19 with TRBJ2-1; 15 bases fit TRBD2. Germline CDR1 and CDR2: LNHDA and SQIVND (reference sequence). This CDR3 is built from 20 residues. J was trimmed by 5 bases and V by 5 bases; bases with no gene match: 16. CDR3 coding DNA: TGTGCCAGTAGTCTCCAGAGGCCCTCGGGACTAGCGGGGGGACACAATGAGCAGTTCTTC. This codes for CASSLQRPSGLAGGHNEQFF.

The chain employs TRBV3-1 (or the pseudogene TRBV3-2) and TRBJ2-3, with TRBD2 matching 8 bases. The CDR3 length is 13 residues. The ends lost 7 bases at V and 2 bases at J; junction bases unmatched: 2. Germline CDR1 reads LGHDT; CDR2 reads YNNKEL (reference sequence). This CDR3 is CASKLAVTDTQYF. The CDR3 DNA reads as TGTGCCAGCAAACTAGCGGTCACAGATACGCAGTATTTT.

This clone came up once. The chain uses TRBV6-5 and TRBJ2-5; TRBD1 matches at 7 bases. Germline assignment: CDR1 MNHEY and CDR2 SVGAGI. The CDR3 loop spans 15 amino acids. V was pared by 0 bases and J by 2 bases, with 3 bases of the junction left unmatched. CDR3 amino acids: CASSYSGRGQETQYF. In DNA, the CDR3 is TGTGCCAGCAGTTACTCAGGCAGGGGGCAAGAGACCCAGTACTTC.

The chain employs TRBV27 and TRBJ2-3; D gene ambiguous. This CDR3 is built from 15 residues. V lost 2 bases and J lost 6, with 15 bases in between. Germline lookup yields CDR1 MNHEY and CDR2 SMNVEV (reference sequence). Written as DNA, the CDR3 is TGTGCCAGCAGTTTAGGCCCCTTAACGGAGGATACGCAGTATTTT. Translated, it gives CASSLGPLTEDTQYF.

The J gene is TRBJ1-5, the V gene TRBV2; 9 bases line up with TRBD1. Germline-derived CDR1 and CDR2 are SNHLY and FYNNEI. Trimming took 6 bases from V and 5 from J; bases not matched to a gene: 8. This CDR3 region has 15 residues. The CDR3 DNA is TGTGCCAGCAGCCCCCTGACAGGGGGGGATCAGCCCCAGCATTTT. Translated: CASSPLTGGDQPQHF.

The V call is TRBV11-3, the J call TRBJ2-5; 7 bases agree with TRBD2. Looked up from germline, CDR1 is SGHNT and CDR2 is YENEEA. The CDR3 has 17 residues. J lost 4 bases, V lost 2 bases, and 13 bases had no gene match. The DNA of the CDR3 is TGTGCCAGCAGCTTAAGGCCCCGCGGGAGTGGTACAGAGACCCAGTACTTC. It specifies CASSLRPRGSGTETQYF. Using reference TRBV11-3 and TRBJ2-5 for the parts outside the CDR3, the full variable domain is EAGVVQSPRYKIIEKKQPVAFWCNPISGHNTLYWYLQNLGQGPELLIRYENEEAVDDSQLPKDRFSAERLKGVDSTLKIQPAELGDSAVYLCASSLRPRGSGTETQYFGPGTRLLVL.

The V and J genes are TRBV7-6 and TRBJ2-2; D is perhaps TRBD1 (5 bases). This CDR3 is built from 13 residues. V was shortened by 3 bases and J by 5 bases, with 7 bases between the two germline ends. The germline V gene has CDR1 SGHVS and CDR2 FNYEAQ. The CDR3 is CASSLTVTGELFF. CDR3 nucleotide sequence: TGTGCCAGCAGCTTGACAGTGACCGGGGAGCTGTTTTTT.

The genes are TRBV7-2 and TRBJ1-4, with D perhaps TRBD1 (6 bases). Trimming took 4 bases from V and 3 from J, leaving 12 bases between them. The CDR3 loop spans 15 amino acids. The germline V gene has CDR1 SGHTA and CDR2 FQGNSA. DNA for the CDR3: TGTGCCAGCAGCTCGACGGACAGTCCTAATGAAAAACTGTTTTTT. This sequence encodes CASSSTDSPNEKLFF.

The rearrangement links TRBV6-1 to TRBJ2-7; 12 nucleotides agree with TRBD2. Trimming took 1 base from V and 5 from J; bases not matched to a gene: 9. This CDR3 is 17 amino acids long. Germline assignment: CDR1 MNHNS and CDR2 SASEGT. The CDR3 DNA reads as TGTGCCAGCAGTGAAGAGCTCCTAGCGGGAGGGCAAAACGAGCAGTACTTC. Translation gives CASSEELLAGGQNEQYF.

J is TRBJ2-1 and V is TRBV6-6, with D maybe TRBD1 (5 bases). This CDR3 is 12 amino acids long. Germline CDR1 and CDR2: MNHNY and SVGAGI (reference sequence). V shed 2 bases and J shed 8 bases, with 7 bases lying between them. The CDR3 DNA reads TGTGCCAGCAGTTACAGGGGCGATGAGCAGTTCTTC. It specifies CASSYRGDEQFF.

The chain has TRBV25-1 and TRBJ2-3; 8 nucleotides align to TRBD1. The CDR3 covers 13 residues. Germline-derived CDR1 and CDR2 are MGHDK and SYGVNS. With 6 bases clipped from V and 1 base from J, the junction kept 0 bases outside the gene matches. The CDR3 nucleotides are TGTGCCAGCAGGACAGGGGGCACAGATACGCAGTATTTT. It specifies CASRTGGTDTQYF.

The chain links TRBV10-3 to TRBJ1-5; D may be TRBD1 (5 bases). CDR3 length equals 14 residues. The germline V gene has CDR1 ENHRY and CDR2 SYGVKD. Trimming left V 8 bases short and J 3 bases short, with 14 bases between. Here the CDR3 reads CAIDSQLNNQPQHF. CDR3 bases: TGTGCCATCGACAGCCAACTAAACAATCAGCCCCAGCATTTT.

V gene TRBV19 combines with J gene TRBJ2-1, with TRBD2 matching over 12 bases. After removal of 5 bases from V and 7 bases from J, the junction contained 6 bases not matched to a gene. This CDR3 has 15 amino acids. CDR1 and CDR2 from the germline V gene are LNHDA and SQIVND (reference sequence). CDR3 sequence: CASSVTSGRSNEQFF. CDR3 DNA sequence: TGTGCCAGTAGTGTCACTAGCGGGAGGTCGAATGAGCAGTTCTTC.

The chain combines TRBV19 with TRBJ1-2; 10 nucleotides line up with TRBD1. The CDR3 is 17 residues long. With 5 bases clipped from V and 0 bases from J, the junction kept 9 bases outside the gene matches. CDR1 LNHDA and CDR2 SQIVND come from the germline V gene (reference sequence). The CDR3 coding sequence is TGTGCCAGTAGTTCTGGGACAGGGGTTCAACCTAACTATGGCTACACCTTC. Translating it yields CASSSGTGVQPNYGYTF.

V and J are TRBV27 and TRBJ1-1; D may be TRBD1 (5 bases). CDR3 length: 15 residues. The germline V gene has CDR1 MNHEY and CDR2 SMNVEV (reference sequence). The V and J ends lost 6 bases and 6 bases respectively, with 20 bases between them. The CDR3 here is CASSPLGEGRPEAFF. DNA of the CDR3: TGTGCCAGCAGCCCGCTAGGGGAGGGGAGGCCTGAAGCTTTCTTT.

The chain is built from TRBV7-2 and TRBJ1-2; 8 nucleotides align to TRBD1. This CDR3 is built from 16 residues. Trimming cost V 2 bases and J 0 bases; bases outside gene matches: 5. Germline-derived CDR1 and CDR2 are SGHTA and FQGNSA. The CDR3 sequence is CASSLRTGKANYGYTF. For the CDR3, the DNA is TGTGCCAGCAGCTTACGGACAGGGAAAGCTAACTATGGCTACACCTTC. The full variable domain, its missing parts supplied by reference TRBV7-2 and TRBJ1-2, is GAGVSQSPSNKVTEKGKDVELRCDPISGHTALYWYRQSLGQGLEFLIYFQGNSAPDKSGLPSDRFSAERTGGSVSTLTIQRTQQEDSAVYLCASSLRTGKANYGYTFGSGTRLTVV.

The chain has TRBV10-3 and TRBJ1-4; D gene ambiguous. V lost 5 bases and J lost 5, with 12 bases in between. The germline CDR1 and CDR2 sequences are ENHRY and SYGVKD. The CDR3 is made up of 14 amino acids. CDR3 in amino acids: CAISPSGRNEKLFF. CDR3 sequence (DNA): TGTGCCATCAGTCCCTCGGGGAGGAATGAAAAACTGTTTTTT.

The chain carries TRBV7-9 and TRBJ2-1, with D maybe TRBD2 (6 bases). V lost 3 bases to trimming and J lost 14 bases, with 8 bases between them. The CDR3 contains 10 residues. Germline CDR1 is SEHNR and CDR2 is FQNEAQ (reference sequence). CDR3 sequence (DNA): TGTGCCAGCAGCTTGGGGGAGGAGTTCTTC. This codes for CASSLGEEFF. The whole variable domain, filled in from reference TRBV7-9 and TRBJ2-1, reads DTGVSQNPRHKITKRGQNVTFRCDPISEHNRLYWYRQTLGQGPEFLTYFQNEAQLEKSRLLSDRFSAERPKGSFSTLEIQRTEQGDSAMYLCASSLGEEFFGPGTRLTVL.

The chain uses TRBV3-1 (or the pseudogene TRBV3-2) and TRBJ2-3; 9 bases fit TRBD2. CDR1 and CDR2 (germline): LGHDT, YNNKEL (reference sequence). The CDR3 sequence is 16 residues long. V dropped 3 bases and J dropped 7; count of bases not matched to a gene: 11. CDR3 protein: CASSQNSGRASHTQYF. The CDR3 nucleotides read TGTGCCAGCAGCCAGAATAGCGGGAGAGCCTCGCATACGCAGTATTTT.

V and J are TRBV5-8 and TRBJ2-5, with 14 bases that match TRBD2. Germline-derived CDR1 and CDR2 are SGHTS and YDEGEE. V lost 3 bases to trimming and J lost 7 bases; unmatched junction nucleotides: 11. This CDR3 region has 17 residues. The CDR3 protein is CASSSRGLAGATRTQYF. Written as DNA, the CDR3 is TGTGCCAGCAGCTCGCGGGGACTAGCGGGAGCGACAAGGACCCAGTACTTC.

CDR3 in DNA: TGTGCCAGCAGAGACTTCGGAGCGAACACTGAAGCTTTCTTT. As protein: CASRDFGANTEAFF. The chain uses TRBV6-5 and TRBJ1-1; no firm D call. From germline, CDR1 is MNHEY and CDR2 SVGAGI. Trimming stripped 6 bases from V and 1 base from J, with 12 bases between. This CDR3 is built from 14 residues.

This clone appeared a single time. The gene calls are TRBV18 and TRBJ1-3; D possibly corresponds to TRBD1 (5 bases). The V end was cut by 1 base, the J end by 2 bases, with 9 bases between. The CDR3 runs to 15 residues. The germline gives CDR1 KGHSH, CDR2 LQKENI. The CDR3 loop is CASSPQGLTGNTIYF. The DNA of the CDR3 is TGTGCCAGCTCACCACAGGGGTTAACTGGAAACACCATATATTTT. The full variable domain, with the rest looked up from reference TRBV18 and TRBJ1-3, is NAGVMQNPRHLVRRRGQEARLRCSPMKGHSHVYWYRQLPEEGLKFMVYLQKENIIDESGMPKERFSAEFPKEGPSILRIQQVVRGDSAAYFCASSPQGLTGNTIYFGEGSWLTVV.

V gene TRBV3-1 (or the pseudogene TRBV3-2) combines with J gene TRBJ2-3, with a weak D call TRBD2 (5 bases). There are 17 residues in the CDR3. Germline assignment: CDR1 LGHDT and CDR2 YNNKEL (reference sequence). The germline V and J ends were trimmed by 4 bases and 2 bases, with 19 bases remaining between them. The CDR3 region has the DNA TGTGCCAGCAGCCTGCCCGCGAGGGAGAGGTTCACAGATACGCAGTATTTT. This codes for CASSLPARERFTDTQYF.

J is TRBJ1-5 and V is TRBV15; the match to TRBD1 covers 9 bases. This CDR3 region has 16 residues. Germline lookup yields CDR1 LNHNV and CDR2 YYDKDF (reference sequence). Germline trimming cut 3 bases from V and 7 bases from J; bases unmatched to any gene: 10. DNA of the CDR3: TGTGCCACCAGCAGGACCGGGACAGGGATGAGGCAGCCCCAGCATTTT. As protein: CATSRTGTGMRQPQHF.

Details on this clone: The sample contains more than one DNA sequence encoding this CDR3. This chain links TRBV3-1 (or the pseudogene TRBV3-2) with TRBJ1-2, with 7 bases matching TRBD1. The V and J ends lost 4 bases and 4 bases, in that order; junction bases with no gene match: 6. CDR3 length: 14 residues. CDR1 and CDR2 (germline): LGHDT, YNNKEL (reference sequence). The CDR3 nucleotides read TGTGCCAGCAGCCCCAGACAGGGTGCCTATGGCTACACCTTC. Encoded protein: CASSPRQGAYGYTF.

The chain recombines TRBV27 with TRBJ2-7; 7 bases line up with TRBD2. The V gene end was trimmed by 5 bases and the J gene end by 3 bases; junction bases not matched to a gene: 13. The CDR3 runs 16 residues. Germline V gene lookup returns CDR1 MNHEY and CDR2 SMNVEV (reference sequence). The chain's CDR3 is CASSPLATLASYEQYF. For the CDR3, the DNA is TGTGCCAGCAGTCCCCTGGCAACACTAGCGAGCTACGAGCAGTACTTC.

The chain recombines TRBV5-1 with TRBJ2-1; 10 bases are a match to TRBD2. The V segment lost 2 bases and the J segment 5 bases; nucleotides outside the gene matches: 4. Germline V gene data show CDR1 as SGHRS and CDR2 as YFSETQ. This CDR3 has 15 residues. The CDR3 spells CASSLLAGIHNEQFF. As DNA, the CDR3 is TGCGCCAGCAGCTTACTAGCGGGAATCCACAATGAGCAGTTCTTC.